The text below deals with one T cell receptor (beta chain). Its specificity is unknown. This sample stems from a study of cytomegalovirus exposure and HLA in healthy donors. The study's findings and limits: Productive rates of about 87% or about 30% were seen for most TCR beta V segments in an earlier analysis. Donor immune exposure was known only as CMV serostatus.

Both 60 Vbeta primers and 13 Jbeta primers went into the PCR. TCRdb keeps only in-frame clones here, not all; method: immunoSEQ multiplex PCR. Of 250,000 to 350,000 clones listed, 80% are singletons. With 1 base clipped from V and 4 bases from J, the junction kept 0 bases outside the gene matches. Germline CDR1 SQVTM, CDR2 ANQGSEA. The CDR3 loop spans 12 amino acids. This sequence originates from a girl aged 2-10 years in good health and CMV-seronegative. Sequences were obtained from PBMCs. The V and J genes are TRBV29-1 and TRBJ2-7, with 8 bases matching TRBD2. This chain's CDR3 is CSVEASGYEQYF. The DNA for the CDR3 is TGCAGCGTTGAAGCTAGCGGGTACGAGCAGTACTTC.